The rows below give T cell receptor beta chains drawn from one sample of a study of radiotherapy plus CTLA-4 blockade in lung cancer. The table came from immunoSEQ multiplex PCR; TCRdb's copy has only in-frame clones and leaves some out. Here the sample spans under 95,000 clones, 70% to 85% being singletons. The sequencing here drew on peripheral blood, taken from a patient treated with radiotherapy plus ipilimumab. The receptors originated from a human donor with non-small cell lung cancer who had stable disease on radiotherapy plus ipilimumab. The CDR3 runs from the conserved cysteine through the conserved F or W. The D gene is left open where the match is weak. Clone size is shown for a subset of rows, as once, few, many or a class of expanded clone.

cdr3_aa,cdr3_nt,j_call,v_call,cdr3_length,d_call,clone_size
CASSFAAEQFF,TGTGCCAGCAGTTTCGCGGCAGAGCAGTTCTTC,TRBJ2-1,TRBV28,11,.,.
CASSLTGSYGYTF,TGTGCCAGCAGCTTGACAGGCTCCTATGGCTACACCTTC,TRBJ1-2,TRBV7-2,13,.,.
CASSPGTPRGSDTQYF,TGTGCCAGCTCACCAGGGACTCCCCGGGGGTCAGATACGCAGTATTTT,TRBJ2-3,TRBV18,16,.,once
CASSSSGVGYEQYF,TGTGCCAGCAGTTCTAGCGGGGTTGGGTACGAGCAGTACTTC,TRBJ2-7,TRBV28,14,TRBD2,.
CASSVELQYSDEQFF,TGTGCCAGCAGCGTAGAACTACAATATAGTGATGAGCAGTTCTTC,TRBJ2-1,TRBV9,15,.,once
CATSRSGGARETQYF,TGTGCCACCAGCAGAAGCGGGGGGGCAAGAGAGACCCAGTACTTC,TRBJ2-5,TRBV15,15,TRBD2,.
CASSPGQVQETQYF,TGTGCCAGCAGTCCCGGACAGGTCCAAGAGACCCAGTACTTC,TRBJ2-5,TRBV28,14,TRBD1,.
CASSFPGTRHEQYF,TGTGCCAGCAGCTTTCCCGGGACTAGACACGAGCAGTACTTC,TRBJ2-7,TRBV11-2,14,TRBD2,.
CAISPGTGETQYF,TGTGCCATCAGTCCCGGGACAGGAGAGACCCAGTACTTC,TRBJ2-5,TRBV10-3,13,TRBD1,.
CASLGRRNTGELFF,TGTGCCAGCCTGGGCAGGAGGAACACCGGGGAGCTGTTTTTT,TRBJ2-2,TRBV19,14,.,.
CASSSRTGANVLTF,TGTGCCAGTAGTTCCCGTACTGGGGCCAACGTCCTGACTTTC,TRBJ2-6,TRBV19,14,.,.
CASREEIQVYYEQYF,TGTGCCAGCAGGGAGGAGATACAGGTATACTACGAGCAGTACTTC,TRBJ2-7,TRBV6-1,15,.,.
CASSRAGLAGDTGELFF,TGTGCCAGTAGTCGGGCGGGACTAGCGGGAGACACCGGGGAGCTGTTTTTT,TRBJ2-2,TRBV19,17,TRBD2,.
CASSLSSRSEQYF,TGTGCCAGCAGTTTATCGAGTCGGTCCGAGCAGTACTTC,TRBJ2-7,TRBV27,13,.,.
CSVEGAWAEAFF,TGCAGCGTTGAAGGGGCTTGGGCGGAAGCTTTCTTT,TRBJ1-1,TRBV29-1,12,.,.
CASSPSGTVPNYGYTF,TGTGCCAGCAGCCCGAGCGGGACAGTTCCTAACTATGGCTACACCTTC,TRBJ1-2,TRBV11-2,16,TRBD1,.
CASSLALAGGGDEQFF,TGCGCCAGCAGCTTGGCACTAGCGGGCGGAGGGGATGAGCAGTTCTTC,TRBJ2-1,TRBV5-1,16,TRBD2,.
CASSPGQGEQYF,TGTGCCAGCTCACCGGGTCAGGGCGAGCAGTACTTC,TRBJ2-7,TRBV18,12,.,once
CASSLTVNTGELFF,TGTGCCAGCAGCTTAACGGTGAACACCGGGGAGCTGTTTTTT,TRBJ2-2,TRBV7-8,14,.,.
CAWSTGASFMNTEAFF,TGTGCCTGGTCCACAGGGGCCTCCTTCATGAACACTGAAGCTTTCTTT,TRBJ1-1,TRBV30,16,TRBD1,.
CASSFSSGRAYTGELFF,TGTGCCAGCAGTTTTAGTAGCGGGAGGGCCTACACCGGGGAGCTGTTTTTT,TRBJ2-2,TRBV27,17,TRBD2,.
CASSRQTYGELFF,TGTGCCAGCAGTCGACAGACGTACGGGGAGCTGTTTTTT,TRBJ2-2,TRBV27,13,.,.
CASSGRGSNEKLFF,TGTGCCAGCAGTGGAAGGGGTTCTAATGAAAAACTGTTTTTT,TRBJ1-4,TRBV6-1,14,.,.
CASSLGQGAPPDTQYF,TGTGCCAGCAGCTTAGGGCAGGGGGCGCCCCCAGATACGCAGTATTTT,TRBJ2-3,TRBV7-2,16,TRBD1,.
CASSPSEGHEQFF,TGTGCCAGCAGTCCCTCGGAAGGGCATGAGCAGTTCTTC,TRBJ2-1,TRBV6-5,13,.,.
CSPSDTQYF,TGCAGCCCTTCAGATACGCAGTATTTT,TRBJ2-3,TRBV20-1,9,.,.